This T cell receptor (beta chain) was observed in a study of blood T cell repertoires in COVID-19. Across the study: Researchers got acute and convalescent COVID-19 samples from the United States, Italy and Spain. Nucleic acid was either cDNA or gDNA, and it came from T cells, B-cell-depleted T cells, or PBMCs.

Per the original data handling: Estimation of nucleated cell counts relied on the amplification of reference gene primers. Method: immunoSEQ multiplex PCR; TCRdb's copy keeps in-frame clones and lacks some. Clone size and the V and J calls come from that table; the DNA yielded D and trimming. The sample has tens of thousands of clones; roughly three quarters are singletons. The sample comprised peripheral blood. This sequence was found in an elderly woman with active or convalescent COVID-19.

The CDR3 loop is CASSVDEQGARIYGYTF. The CDR3 DNA is TGTGCCAGCAGCGTGGATGAACAGGGGGCGCGGATCTATGGCTACACCTTC. This sequence joins TRBV5-4 and TRBJ1-2; TRBD1 agrees at 9 bases. From germline, CDR1 is SGHNT and CDR2 YYREEE (reference sequence). Trimming took 4 bases from V and 4 from J; bases not matched to a gene: 14. The CDR3 has 17 residues.